Listed below are T cell receptor beta chains from one sample, sequenced in a study of T cells after yellow fever vaccination. One entry per CDR3 protein results from TCRdb running MiXCR on the 5' RACE reads. Of under 350,000 distinct CDR3 sequences in the sample, over 4% were seen once. The material sequenced was PBMCs, taken 5 days after the yellow fever booster vaccination. The receptor set was obtained from a man between 18 and 35 years old who received the YFV17D yellow fever vaccine. Each CDR3 is given with its conserved first and last residue. Only some rows state a clone size, as once, few, many or a class for expanded clones.

few	TRBV7-2	TRBJ1-2	CASSFTLGAASYGYTF
many	TRBV4-1	TRBJ1-5	CASSQLVTGNQPQHF
few	TRBV5-1	TRBJ2-5	CASSLLTSGSKETQYF
.	TRBV7-2	TRBJ1-1	CASTQTMNTEAFF
many	TRBV5-1	TRBJ2-4	CASSLGTGGSRNIQYF
few	TRBV20-1	TRBJ2-5	CSARSEETQYF
few	TRBV12-3/TRBV12-4	TRBJ1-5	CASSLRGGRNQPQHF
many	TRBV4-1	TRBJ2-1	CASSSWPRRLYNEQFF
.	TRBV7-2	TRBJ1-1	CASSSFPRGRGTEAFF
many	TRBV10-3	TRBJ2-7	CAISHPDGAYEQYF
.	TRBV6-2/TRBV6-3	TRBJ1-6	CASSYGSTGVYTPLHF
many	TRBV20-1	TRBJ2-1	CSATGLADFSLSSYNEQFF
few	TRBV7-8	TRBJ1-2	CASSLDRFSGYTF
few	TRBV4-2	TRBJ2-5	CASSQVSAGGPETQYF
few	TRBV29-1	TRBJ2-1	CSVEGGSGGPLGYNEQFF
.	TRBV5-1	TRBJ2-1	CASSLSAYNEQFF
few	TRBV18	TRBJ1-5	CASSPGTTYSNQPQHF
.	TRBV4-3	TRBJ2-2	CASSQSPPGPLTGELFF
few	TRBV19	TRBJ1-6	CASSAKGFRSSYNSPLHF
few	TRBV12-3/TRBV12-4	TRBJ2-2	CASSLNRGPGELFF